The 27 T cell receptor beta chains given below trace back to one sample, sequenced in a study of patients and donors after allogeneic stem cell transplantation. TCRdb reprocessed the RT-PCR reads with MiXCR, giving one entry per CDR3 protein. The repertoire holds some 150,000 distinct CDR3 sequences, with about two fifths as singletons. Sequenced sample: blood, either unsorted or a sorted T cell fraction (not recorded which). Receptor source: a human donor who was either an allogeneic HSCT recipient or a stem cell or donor lymphocyte infusion donor (not recorded which). It is not recorded whose cells these are; they may come from a transplant donor.

The chain recombines TRBV4-3 with TRBJ1-6, with TRBD1 identical over 7 bases. Losses at the gene ends were 1 base for V and 10 bases for J; bases not matched to a gene: 7. Per germline, CDR1 LGHNA and CDR2 YSLEER. CDR3 length: 15 amino acids. The CDR3 reads CASSQGQGEGSPLHF. The CDR3 DNA follows: TGCGCCAGCAGCCAAGGACAGGGAGAAGGATCACCCCTCCACTTT.

The chain recombines TRBV3-1 with TRBJ1-2, with a weak D call TRBD1 (6 bases). This CDR3 contains 16 residues. The ends were cut back, 1 base at V and 4 bases at J, with 16 bases in the middle. Germline V lookup: CDR1 LGHDT, CDR2 YNNKEL (reference sequence). CDR3 residues: CASSQGQVPSSYGYTF. CDR3 coding DNA: TGTGCCAGCAGCCAAGGACAGGTCCCGAGCTCCTATGGCTACACCTTC.

The chain has TRBV12-3 or TRBV12-4 and TRBJ1-3, with D unclear. Trimming shortened V by 6 bases and J by 6 bases, and 15 bases separated the two germline ends. The CDR3 has 14 residues. For the CDR3, the DNA is TGTGCCAGCAGGGTACCAGGACCCTCAAACACCATATATTTT. Protein product: CASRVPGPSNTIYF.

J is TRBJ1-5 and V is TRBV20-1; no definite D call. V lost 7 bases and J 0 bases, leaving 7 bases between the germline ends. The germline gives CDR1 DFQATT, CDR2 SNEGSKA (reference sequence). The CDR3 length is 12 residues. Here the CDR3 DNA reads TGCAGTGGTCAGTTTAGCAATCAGCCCCAGCATTTT. This gives the protein CSGQFSNQPQHF.

The chain joins TRBV5-1 to TRBJ1-5; D unresolved. Germline loops: CDR1 SGHRS, CDR2 YFSETQ. V lost 5 bases to trimming and J lost 5 bases, with 8 bases between them. This CDR3 is 12 amino acids long. The DNA for the CDR3 is TGCGCCAGCAGGGCGCCGGATCAGCCCCAGCATTTT. Translating gives CASRAPDQPQHF.

The genes are TRBV3-1 and TRBJ2-2; a weak D match, TRBD2 (5 bases). In germline, CDR1 is LGHDT, CDR2 YNNKEL (reference sequence). There are 14 residues in the CDR3. Trimming stripped 7 bases from V and 1 base from J, with 10 bases between. CDR3 region: CASTRTENTGELFF. CDR3 sequence (DNA): TGTGCCAGCACCAGGACTGAGAACACCGGGGAGCTGTTTTTT.

This chain joins TRBV5-1 and TRBJ1-3, with 7 bases fitting TRBD1. The length of the CDR3 is 17 residues. V lost 4 bases and J lost 4; bases outside the gene matches: 14. Germline values: CDR1 SGHRS, CDR2 YFSETQ. The CDR3 region has the DNA TGCGCCAGCAGCAGACCGGGACAGCTCCGAGACGGAAACACCATATATTTT. This codes for CASSRPGQLRDGNTIYF.

This clonotype was picked up a small number of times. V gene TRBV6-5 combines with J gene TRBJ1-1; D possibly corresponds to TRBD1 (5 bases). In germline, CDR1 is MNHEY, CDR2 SVGAGI. The germline V and J ends were trimmed by 7 bases and 4 bases, with 16 bases remaining between them. The CDR3 has 14 amino acids. The CDR3 coding sequence is TGTGCCAGCAAGGGGACCCTTCAGGGCACTGAAGCTTTCTTT. Its protein product is CASKGTLQGTEAFF.

V and J are TRBV7-2 and TRBJ2-1; D not resolved. Trimming took 3 bases from V and 5 from J, leaving 5 bases between them. This CDR3 is built from 12 residues. Looked up from germline, CDR1 is SGHTA and CDR2 is FQGNSA. The CDR3 is CASSFNHNEQFF. The CDR3 DNA reads as TGTGCCAGCAGCTTTAACCACAATGAGCAGTTCTTC.

This chain links TRBV4-3 with TRBJ1-5; 9 bases fit TRBD1. The V gene end was trimmed by 1 base and the J gene end by 3 bases; junction bases not matched to a gene: 4. Germline V lookup: CDR1 LGHNA, CDR2 YSLEER. This CDR3 has 16 residues. The CDR3 DNA sequence: TGCGCCAGCAGCCAAGCCAGGACAGGGGCCAATCAGCCCCAGCATTTT. Translated: CASSQARTGANQPQHF.

The chain links TRBV20-1 to TRBJ2-1, with D perhaps matching TRBD1 (6 bases). CDR1 is DFQATT and CDR2 is SNEGSKA in the germline V gene (reference sequence). This CDR3 has 11 amino acids. Between the trimmed V and J ends, which lost 8 bases and 8 bases, there was a span of 13 bases. As DNA, the CDR3 is TGCAGTTCCCACAGGGTGGATGAGCAGTTCTTC. Residues: CSSHRVDEQFF.

The chain recombines TRBV9 with TRBJ1-6; D ambiguous. V was pared by 1 base and J by 0 bases, with 8 bases between. In germline, CDR1 is SGDLS, CDR2 YYNGEE. This CDR3 region has 16 residues. CDR3 DNA sequence: TGTGCCAGCAGCGTATTAGGGAGCTCCTATAATTCACCCCTCCACTTT. Protein product: CASSVLGSSYNSPLHF.

The chain recombines TRBV20-1 with TRBJ1-2; the D gene is possibly TRBD1 (6 bases). The CDR3 consists of 13 residues. Looked up from germline, CDR1 is DFQATT and CDR2 is SNEGSKA (reference sequence). Trimming took off 3 bases at V and 2 bases at J, with 10 bases between the two ends. The CDR3 reads CSARAGDNYGYTF. The CDR3 DNA reads as TGCAGTGCTAGGGCAGGGGACAACTATGGCTACACCTTC.

This clonotype appeared a few times. The chain employs TRBV12-3 or TRBV12-4 and TRBJ1-5, with D perhaps TRBD1 (5 bases). This CDR3 contains 14 residues. Trimming took 5 bases from V and 3 from J, leaving 11 bases between them. The DNA of the CDR3 is TGTGCCAGCAGTCCTGGGACCTTCAATCAGCCCCAGCATTTT. Protein: CASSPGTFNQPQHF.

The CDR3 spells CSARDRAYNEQFF. CDR3 in DNA: TGCAGTGCTAGAGACAGAGCCTACAATGAGCAGTTCTTC. The chain recombines TRBV20-1 with TRBJ2-1; D is unresolved. With 0 bases removed from V and 2 bases from J, the gap between germline ends came to 5 bases. Germline V gives CDR1 DFQATT, CDR2 SNEGSKA (reference sequence). This CDR3 spans 13 amino acids.

The J gene is TRBJ1-1, the V gene TRBV4-3; D is undetermined. The CDR3 has 11 amino acids. Trimming pared 4 bases from V and 7 bases from J, leaving 7 bases between. The germline gives CDR1 LGHNA, CDR2 YSLEER. The CDR3 is CASSLLGEAFF. Written as DNA, the CDR3 is TGCGCCAGCAGCCTTTTGGGTGAAGCTTTCTTT.

This clonotype was seen a few times. The chain is built from TRBV4-1 and TRBJ1-1; no clear D gene. Looked up from germline, CDR1 is MGHRA and CDR2 is YSYEKL. CDR3 length equals 15 residues. With 0 bases removed from V and 3 bases from J, the gap between germline ends came to 11 bases. The CDR3 nucleotides are TGCGCCAGCAGCCAAGATCGACCTGGGGACACTGAAGCTTTCTTT. This encodes CASSQDRPGDTEAFF.

This clonotype was counted a few times. The chain recombines TRBV15 with TRBJ2-5; weak D call: TRBD2 (6 bases). Germline loops: CDR1 LNHNV, CDR2 YYDKDF (reference sequence). Trimming stripped 0 bases from V and 9 bases from J, with 20 bases between. The CDR3 is made up of 16 amino acids. CDR3 sequence: CATSRDSAGWAGSQYF. The CDR3 DNA sequence: TGTGCCACCAGCAGAGATTCAGCGGGCTGGGCGGGCTCCCAGTACTTC.

This sequence joins TRBV20-1 and TRBJ2-1; TRBD1 might be the D (5 bases). Germline assignment: CDR1 DFQATT and CDR2 SNEGSKA (reference sequence). V was clipped by 8 bases and J by 5 bases, with 10 bases between them. The CDR3 runs to 11 residues. The CDR3 spells CSLGHNNEQFF. In DNA, the CDR3 is TGCAGTCTCGGACATAACAATGAGCAGTTCTTC.

The V gene is TRBV18, the J gene TRBJ1-2, with a weak D call TRBD1 (6 bases). Looked up from germline, CDR1 is KGHSH and CDR2 is LQKENI. The V and J ends lost 1 base and 8 bases respectively, with 14 bases between them. CDR3 length equals 14 residues. CDR3 protein: CASSPLDSKRGYTF. In DNA form, the CDR3 reads TGTGCCAGCTCACCACTGGACAGTAAGAGGGGCTACACCTTC.

The chain carries TRBV20-1 and TRBJ1-6; a weak D match, TRBD1 (6 bases). Germline CDR1 DFQATT, CDR2 SNEGSKA (reference sequence). This CDR3 has 13 residues. V lost 6 bases to trimming and J lost 7 bases, with 13 bases between them. The CDR3: CSATGRGNSPLHF. The CDR3 region has the DNA TGCAGTGCAACAGGGAGGGGCAATTCACCCCTCCACTTT.

The rearrangement joins TRBV20-1 to TRBJ2-2, with unresolved D. In germline, CDR1 is DFQATT, CDR2 SNEGSKA (reference sequence). V shed 2 bases and J shed 2 bases, with 9 bases lying between them. The CDR3 runs to 14 residues. The CDR3 region has the DNA TGCAGTGCTAGACGACGTTTAAACACCGGGGAGCTGTTTTTT. Translating it yields CSARRRLNTGELFF.

The V call is TRBV28, the J call TRBJ1-5; TRBD1 matches 7 bases. This CDR3 contains 14 residues. The ends lost 5 bases at V and 6 bases at J; junction bases unmatched: 7. Germline assignment: CDR1 MDHEN and CDR2 SYDVKM. The CDR3 region is CASSTRQGGQPQHF. The CDR3 coding sequence is TGTGCCAGCAGTACTAGACAGGGCGGTCAGCCCCAGCATTTT.

This chain links TRBV28 with TRBJ2-4; no clear D gene. V dropped 11 bases and J dropped 0 bases, with 11 bases sitting between them. CDR1 and CDR2 (germline): MDHEN, SYDVKM. The CDR3 length is 13 residues. The CDR3 sequence is CASAFGAKNIQYF. As DNA, the CDR3 is TGTGCCTCGGCTTTTGGAGCCAAAAACATTCAGTACTTC.

This rearrangement joins TRBV6-5 to TRBJ1-1, with D unclear. Germline-derived CDR1 and CDR2 are MNHEY and SVGAGI. The CDR3 covers 14 residues. The V end was cut by 4 bases, the J end by 6 bases, with 15 bases between. CDR3 region: CASSWGSSVAEAFF. The CDR3 region has the DNA TGTGCCAGCAGTTGGGGATCCTCTGTCGCTGAAGCTTTCTTT.

The chain recombines TRBV20-1 with TRBJ1-4; tentatively, D is TRBD1 (6 bases). CDR1 is DFQATT, CDR2 SNEGSKA, per germline (reference sequence). The CDR3 runs to 12 residues. CDR3 protein: CSGTIGTRQPFF. For the CDR3, the DNA is TGCAGCGGGACAATCGGGACCCGTCAGCCATTTTTT.

This clonotype was seen only once. The chain has TRBV20-1 and TRBJ1-5, with D unresolved. Trimming pared 3 bases from V and 3 bases from J, leaving 6 bases between. This CDR3 region has 12 residues. Germline V gene data show CDR1 as DFQATT and CDR2 as SNEGSKA (reference sequence). CDR3 residues: CSARGYNQPQHF. CDR3 sequence (DNA): TGCAGTGCTAGGGGGTACAATCAGCCCCAGCATTTT.